This T cell receptor beta chain was recovered during a study of shared clonotypes between healthy human individuals. CD45RO-negative, CCR7-positively selected cells formed the naive CD8 fraction, excluding terminally differentiated effector memory CD45RA+ cells. Libraries were prepared by immunoSEQ multiplex PCR; TCRdb keeps only in-frame clonotypes and omits some of them. This repertoire shows over 750,000 clones, around 96% found once; its top ten account for less than 0.25%. Source material: naive CD8+ T cells sorted from blood. This TCR was recovered from a man aged 25-45 years in good health.

CDR3 in amino acids: CASSQGGRGQPQHF. The CDR3 DNA follows: TGTGCCAGCAGCCAGGGGGGCCGGGGTCAGCCCCAGCATTTT. The gene calls are TRBV14 and TRBJ1-5, with a possible D match to TRBD1 (6 bases). Trimming removed 3 bases at V and 6 bases at J, with 12 bases between. There are 14 residues in the CDR3. CDR1 SGHDN and CDR2 FVKESK come from the germline V gene.